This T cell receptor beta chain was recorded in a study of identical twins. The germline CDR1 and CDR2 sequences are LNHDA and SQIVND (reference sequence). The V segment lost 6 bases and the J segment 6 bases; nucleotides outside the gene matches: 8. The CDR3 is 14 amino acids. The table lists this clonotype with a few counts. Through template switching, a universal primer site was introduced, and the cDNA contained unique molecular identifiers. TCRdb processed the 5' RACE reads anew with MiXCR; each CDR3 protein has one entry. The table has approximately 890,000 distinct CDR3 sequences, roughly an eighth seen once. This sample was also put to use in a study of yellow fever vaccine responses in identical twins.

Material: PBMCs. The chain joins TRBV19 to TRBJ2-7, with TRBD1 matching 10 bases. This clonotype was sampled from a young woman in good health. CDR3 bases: TGTGCCAGTAGCCGGGACAGGGGTACGGGCGAGCAGTACTTC. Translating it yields CASSRDRGTGEQYF.